Detailed here is one T cell receptor (beta chain). Its specificity is unknown. The data stem from a study of cytomegalovirus exposure and HLA in healthy donors. Study context: The roughly 120 validation repertoires matched the roughly 630 first-cohort repertoires in platform, a later analysis reported. Regarding the study as a whole: Cytomegalovirus status was reportedly diagnosed by the classifier with high sensitivity and specificity. Rare sequences made up most TCRs, while some public TCRs were found in many donors. Associated with cytomegalovirus, according to the listing, were 150 to 200 TCR beta chains.

The data were produced by immunoSEQ multiplex PCR, yet TCRdb's version contains in-frame clones alone and is incomplete. The table lists over 150,000 clones, approximately 86% of them singletons. Source material: PBMCs. This receptor was taken from a human donor in good health.

The CDR3 sequence: CASSPRSGVNTEAFF. CDR3 in DNA: TGTGCCAGCTCACCACGGTCAGGGGTGAACACTGAAGCTTTCTTT. V is TRBV18 and J is TRBJ1-1; D is possibly TRBD1 (6 bases). V was pared by 1 base and J by 0 bases, with 9 bases between. Germline V lookup: CDR1 KGHSH, CDR2 LQKENI. This CDR3 has 15 amino acids.